The clone carrying this T cell receptor beta chain turned up a few times. Its antigen is undetermined. CDR1 and CDR2 (germline): MGHRA, YSYEKL. With 2 bases removed from V and 0 bases from J, the gap between germline ends came to 14 bases. The CDR3 runs 17 residues. The immunoSEQ assay was v3.0, run at survey level. Sequencing efforts were directed toward about 40,000-55,000 T-cell genomes per sample. TCRdb's table, derived via immunoSEQ multiplex PCR, lists solely in-frame clones and lacks some. This repertoire shows about 48,000 clones, around four fifths found once; its top ten account for roughly 3.2%. This record comes from a study of long-term antiretroviral therapy in people with HIV. Study-wide findings and caveats: Before ART, certain clones expanded, and these dominated the repertoire at all time points.

This TCR derives from a woman younger than 35 with HIV. This sample comprised unsorted PBMCs, obtained 0.8 years after starting antiretroviral therapy. The chain carries TRBV4-1 and TRBJ2-1; D is possibly TRBD2 (6 bases). The CDR3 nucleotides are TGCGCCAGCAGCCAACCTGCGGGGCTCAGCTCCTACAATGAGCAGTTCTTC. It is translated as CASSQPAGLSSYNEQFF.